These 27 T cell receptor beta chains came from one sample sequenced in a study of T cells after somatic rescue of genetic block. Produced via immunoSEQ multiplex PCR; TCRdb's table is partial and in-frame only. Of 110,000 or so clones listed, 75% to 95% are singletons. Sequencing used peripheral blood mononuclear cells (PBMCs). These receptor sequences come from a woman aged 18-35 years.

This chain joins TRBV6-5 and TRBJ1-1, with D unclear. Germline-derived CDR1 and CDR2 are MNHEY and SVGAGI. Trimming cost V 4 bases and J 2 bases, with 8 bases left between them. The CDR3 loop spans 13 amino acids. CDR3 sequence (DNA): TGTGCCAGCAGTTCAAGGGCCAACACTGAAGCTTTCTTT. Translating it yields CASSSRANTEAFF.

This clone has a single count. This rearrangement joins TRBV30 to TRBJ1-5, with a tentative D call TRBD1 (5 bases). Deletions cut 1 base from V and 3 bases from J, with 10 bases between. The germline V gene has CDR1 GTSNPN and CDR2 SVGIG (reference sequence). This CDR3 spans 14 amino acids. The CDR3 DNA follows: TGTGCCTGGAGTGAGGCGACAGTCAATCAGCCCCAGCATTTT. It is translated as CAWSEATVNQPQHF.

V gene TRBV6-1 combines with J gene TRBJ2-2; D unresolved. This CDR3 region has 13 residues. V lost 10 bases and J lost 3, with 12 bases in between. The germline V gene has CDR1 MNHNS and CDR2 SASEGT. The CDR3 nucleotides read TGTGCCACCTCCTTTATATACACCGGGGAGCTGTTTTTT. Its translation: CATSFIYTGELFF.

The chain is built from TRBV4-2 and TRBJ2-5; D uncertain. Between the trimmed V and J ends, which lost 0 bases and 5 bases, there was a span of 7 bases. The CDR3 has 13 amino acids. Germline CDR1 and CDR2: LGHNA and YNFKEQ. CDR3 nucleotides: TGTGCCAGCAGCCAAGAAGGTTATGAGACCCAGTACTTC. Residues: CASSQEGYETQYF.

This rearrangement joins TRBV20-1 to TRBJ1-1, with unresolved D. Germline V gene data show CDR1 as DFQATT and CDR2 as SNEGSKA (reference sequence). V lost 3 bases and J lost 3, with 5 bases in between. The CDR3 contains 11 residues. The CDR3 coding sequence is TGCAGTGCTAGCGGGGACACTGAAGCTTTCTTT. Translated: CSASGDTEAFF.

The DNA for the CDR3 is TGTGCCAGCAGCTCCGGGACAGTAGAGACCCAGTACTTC. Protein product: CASSSGTVETQYF. J is TRBJ2-5 and V is TRBV5-6; 7 bases agree with TRBD1. Trimming at V came to 3 bases and at J to 4 bases, leaving 3 bases not matched to a gene. This CDR3 is 13 amino acids long. Looked up from germline, CDR1 is SGHDT and CDR2 is YYEEEE. Variable domain in full (rest from reference TRBV5-6 and TRBJ2-5): DAGVTQSPTHLIKTRGQQVTLRCSPKSGHDTVSWYQQALGQGPQFIFQYYEEEERQRGNFPDRFSGHQFPNYSSELNVNALLLGDSALYLCASSSGTVETQYFGPGTRLLVL.

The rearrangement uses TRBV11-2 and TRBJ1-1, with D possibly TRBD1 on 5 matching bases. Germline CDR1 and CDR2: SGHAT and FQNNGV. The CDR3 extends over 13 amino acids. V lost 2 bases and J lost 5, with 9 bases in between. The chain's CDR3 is CASSLRGETEAFF. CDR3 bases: TGTGCCAGCAGCTTACGAGGGGAAACTGAAGCTTTCTTT.

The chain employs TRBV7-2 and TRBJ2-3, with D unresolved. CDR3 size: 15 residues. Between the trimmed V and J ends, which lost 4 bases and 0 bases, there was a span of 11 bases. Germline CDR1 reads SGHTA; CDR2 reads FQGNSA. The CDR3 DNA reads TGTGCCAGCAGCTATCTGGGGTCTAGCACAGATACGCAGTATTTT. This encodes CASSYLGSSTDTQYF.

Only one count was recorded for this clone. The CDR3 is CASSLGPGETQYF. The CDR3 DNA is TGCGCCAGCAGCTTGGGACCGGGGGAGACCCAGTACTTC. This chain joins TRBV5-1 and TRBJ2-5; perhaps TRBD2 as D (5 bases). V was shortened by 0 bases and J by 5 bases, with 8 bases between the two germline ends. The V gene's germline CDR1 is SGHRS and CDR2 YFSETQ. The CDR3 extends over 13 amino acids.

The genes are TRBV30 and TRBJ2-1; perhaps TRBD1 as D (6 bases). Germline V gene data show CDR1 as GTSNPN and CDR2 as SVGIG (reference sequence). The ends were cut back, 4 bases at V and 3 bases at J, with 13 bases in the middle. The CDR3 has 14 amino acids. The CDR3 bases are TGTGCCTGGATTGGACAGACTGTCTACAATGAGCAGTTCTTC. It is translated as CAWIGQTVYNEQFF.

In DNA, the CDR3 is TGTGCCAGCAGTTCACCCAGAGGGGGCAGGCGCACTGAAGCTTTCTTT. It specifies CASSSPRGGRRTEAFF. The rearrangement joins TRBV6-6 to TRBJ1-1; TRBD1 agrees at 7 bases. Germline values: CDR1 MNHNY, CDR2 SVGAGI (reference sequence). The CDR3 sequence is 16 residues long. The V segment lost 4 bases and the J segment 4 bases; nucleotides outside the gene matches: 12.

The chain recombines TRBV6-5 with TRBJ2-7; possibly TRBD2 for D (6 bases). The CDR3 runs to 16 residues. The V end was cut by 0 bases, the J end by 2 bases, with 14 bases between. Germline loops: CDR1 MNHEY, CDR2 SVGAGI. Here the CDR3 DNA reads TGTGCCAGCAGTTACTCCCACGGGACTGTTACCTACGAGCAGTACTTC. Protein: CASSYSHGTVTYEQYF.

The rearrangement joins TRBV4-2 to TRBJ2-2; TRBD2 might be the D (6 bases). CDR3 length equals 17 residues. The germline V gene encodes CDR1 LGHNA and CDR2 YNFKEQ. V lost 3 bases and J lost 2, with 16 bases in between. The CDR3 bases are TGTGCCAGCAGCCACCCCCTCGGAGGGGACAACACCGGGGAGCTGTTTTTT. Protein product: CASSHPLGGDNTGELFF.

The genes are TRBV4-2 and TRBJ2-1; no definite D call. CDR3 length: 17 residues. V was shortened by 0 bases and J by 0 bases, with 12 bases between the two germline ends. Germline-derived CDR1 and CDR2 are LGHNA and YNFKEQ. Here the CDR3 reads CASSQDLQQSSYNEQFF. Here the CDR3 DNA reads TGTGCCAGCAGCCAAGATCTGCAGCAGAGCTCCTACAATGAGCAGTTCTTC.

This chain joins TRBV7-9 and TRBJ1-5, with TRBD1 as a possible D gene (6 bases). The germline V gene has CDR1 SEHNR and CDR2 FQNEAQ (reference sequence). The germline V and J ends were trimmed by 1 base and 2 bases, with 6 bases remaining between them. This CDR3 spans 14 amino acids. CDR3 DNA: TGTGCCAGCAGCTTAGGACAGGGCAATCAGCCCCAGCATTTT. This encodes CASSLGQGNQPQHF.

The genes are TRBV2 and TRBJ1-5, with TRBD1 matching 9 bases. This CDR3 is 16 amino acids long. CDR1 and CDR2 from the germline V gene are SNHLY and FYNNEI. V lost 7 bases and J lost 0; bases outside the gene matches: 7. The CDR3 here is CASKLGTGNSNQPQHF. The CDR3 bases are TGTGCCAGCAAACTTGGGACAGGGAATAGCAATCAGCCCCAGCATTTT. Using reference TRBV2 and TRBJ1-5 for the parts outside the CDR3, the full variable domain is EPEVTQTPSHQVTQMGQEVILRCVPISNHLYFYWYRQILGQKVEFLVSFYNNEISEKSEIFDDQFSVERPDGSNFTLKIRSTKLEDSAMYFCASKLGTGNSNQPQHFGDGTRLSIL.

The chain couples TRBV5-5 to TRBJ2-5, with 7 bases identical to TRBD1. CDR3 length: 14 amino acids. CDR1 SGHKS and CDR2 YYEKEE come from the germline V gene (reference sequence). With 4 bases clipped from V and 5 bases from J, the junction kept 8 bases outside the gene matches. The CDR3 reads CASSPQGMRETQYF. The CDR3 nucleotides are TGTGCCAGCAGCCCACAGGGGATGAGGGAGACCCAGTACTTC. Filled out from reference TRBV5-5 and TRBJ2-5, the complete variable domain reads DAGVTQSPTHLIKTRGQQVTLRCSPISGHKSVSWYQQVLGQGPQFIFQYYEKEERGRGNFPDRFSARQFPNYSSELNVNALLLGDSALYLCASSPQGMRETQYFGPGTRLLVL.

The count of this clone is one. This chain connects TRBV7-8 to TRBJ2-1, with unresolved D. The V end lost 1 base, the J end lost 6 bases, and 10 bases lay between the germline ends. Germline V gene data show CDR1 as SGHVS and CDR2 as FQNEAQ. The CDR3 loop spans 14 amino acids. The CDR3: CASSLVAQANEQFF. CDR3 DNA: TGTGCCAGCAGCTTAGTTGCCCAGGCCAATGAGCAGTTCTTC.

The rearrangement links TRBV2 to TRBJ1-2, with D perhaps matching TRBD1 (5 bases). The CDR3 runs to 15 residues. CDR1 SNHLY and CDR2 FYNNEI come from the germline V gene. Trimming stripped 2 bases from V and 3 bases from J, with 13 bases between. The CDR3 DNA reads TGTGCCAGCAGTGAATCGGGTAGGGGAGACTATGGCTACACCTTC. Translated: CASSESGRGDYGYTF.

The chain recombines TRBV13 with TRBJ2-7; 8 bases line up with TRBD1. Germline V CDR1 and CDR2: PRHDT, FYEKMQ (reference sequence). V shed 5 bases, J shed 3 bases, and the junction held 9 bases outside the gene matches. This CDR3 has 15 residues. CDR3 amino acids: CASSNSGTGFYEQYF. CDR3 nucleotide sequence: TGTGCCAGCAGCAACTCCGGGACAGGTTTCTACGAGCAGTACTTC.

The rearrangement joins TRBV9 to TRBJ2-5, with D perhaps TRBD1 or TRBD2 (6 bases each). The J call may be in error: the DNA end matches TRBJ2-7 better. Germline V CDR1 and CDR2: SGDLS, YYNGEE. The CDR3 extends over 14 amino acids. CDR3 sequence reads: CASSVEGGNYEQYF. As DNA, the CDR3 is TGTGCCAGCAGCGTAGAAGGGGGGAACTACGAGCAGTACTTC.

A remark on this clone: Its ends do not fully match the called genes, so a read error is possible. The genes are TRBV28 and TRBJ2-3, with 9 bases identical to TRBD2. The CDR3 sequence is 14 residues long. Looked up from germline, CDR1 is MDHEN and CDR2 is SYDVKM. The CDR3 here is CASSSPPWTSDIPF. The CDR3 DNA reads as TGTGCCAGCAGTTCCCCCCCCTGGACTAGCGATATCCCTTTT.

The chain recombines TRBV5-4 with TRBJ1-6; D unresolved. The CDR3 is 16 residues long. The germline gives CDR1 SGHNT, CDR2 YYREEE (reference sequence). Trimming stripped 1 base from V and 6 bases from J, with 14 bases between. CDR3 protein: CASSLNGAVFNSPLHF. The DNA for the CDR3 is TGTGCCAGCAGCTTGAATGGTGCAGTCTTTAATTCACCCCTCCACTTT.

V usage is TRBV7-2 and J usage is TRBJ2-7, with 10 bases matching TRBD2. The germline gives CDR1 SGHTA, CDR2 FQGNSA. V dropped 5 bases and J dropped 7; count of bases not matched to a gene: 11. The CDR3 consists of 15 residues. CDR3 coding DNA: TGTGCCAGCAGCCCGCGTTTAGCGGGGGGCTGGGAGCAGTACTTC. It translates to CASSPRLAGGWEQYF.

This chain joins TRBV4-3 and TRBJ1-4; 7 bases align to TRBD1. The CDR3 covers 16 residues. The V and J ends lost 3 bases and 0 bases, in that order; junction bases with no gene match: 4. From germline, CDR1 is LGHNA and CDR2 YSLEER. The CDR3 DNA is TGCGCCAGCAGCCAGACAGGGACGTCAACTAATGAAAAACTGTTTTTT. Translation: CASSQTGTSTNEKLFF.

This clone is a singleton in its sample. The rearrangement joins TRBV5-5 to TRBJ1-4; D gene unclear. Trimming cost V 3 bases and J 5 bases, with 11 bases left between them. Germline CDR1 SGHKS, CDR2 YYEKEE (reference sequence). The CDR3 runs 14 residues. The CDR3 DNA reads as TGTGCCAGCAGCTGGCCCAGCTCGAATGAAAAACTGTTTTTT. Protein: CASSWPSSNEKLFF.

CDR3 sequence (DNA): TGTGCCAGCAGCGCCCAGGTTTATGGCTACACCTTC. Protein: CASSAQVYGYTF. This chain links TRBV9 with TRBJ1-2; D call uncertain. The V gene's germline CDR1 is SGDLS and CDR2 YYNGEE. CDR3 length equals 12 residues. Trimming shortened V by 3 bases and J by 5 bases, and 8 bases separated the two germline ends. Complete variable domain (other parts from reference TRBV9 and TRBJ1-2): DSGVTQTPKHLITATGQRVTLRCSPRSGDLSVYWYQQSLDQGLQFLIQYYNGEERAKGNILERFSAQQFPDLHSELNLSSLELGDSALYFCASSAQVYGYTFGSGTRLTVV.